This T cell receptor (beta chain) was found in a study of T cell responses to AZD1222 COVID-19 vaccine. Generated by immunoSEQ multiplex PCR, the TCRdb table keeps only in-frame clones and is missing some. The sample has some 200,000 clones; approximately 93% are singletons. This clone is a singleton in its sample. Its antigen is currently unknown. The study, taken as a whole, reports: Donors, mostly white British, included more females; clonal diversity was possibly underestimated.

Germline V gene data show CDR1 as MDHEN and CDR2 as SYDVKM. Trimming removed 4 bases from V and 5 bases from J; junction bases left unmatched: 10. The length of the CDR3 is 15 residues. Combined were second doses at about 4 or about 12 weeks. The chain couples TRBV28 to TRBJ2-7; TRBD2 matches 8 bases. The source is an adult who received the AZD1222 COVID-19 vaccine. Sequenced material: peripheral blood, taken 28 days after the second AZD1222 dose. The CDR3 loop is CASSSDSGNYNEQYF. The CDR3 DNA reads TGTGCCAGCAGTTCCGATAGCGGGAATTACAACGAGCAGTACTTC.